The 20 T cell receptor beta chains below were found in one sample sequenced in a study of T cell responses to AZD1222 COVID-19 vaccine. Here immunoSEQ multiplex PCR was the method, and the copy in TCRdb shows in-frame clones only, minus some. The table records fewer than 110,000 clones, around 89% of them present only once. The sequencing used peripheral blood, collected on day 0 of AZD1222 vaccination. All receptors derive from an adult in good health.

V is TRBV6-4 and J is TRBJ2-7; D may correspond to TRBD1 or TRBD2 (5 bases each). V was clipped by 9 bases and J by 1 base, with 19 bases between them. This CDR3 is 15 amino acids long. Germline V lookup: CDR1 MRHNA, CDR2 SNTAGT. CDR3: CARDSRDVNSYEQYF. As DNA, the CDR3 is TGTGCCAGAGATAGCCGGGACGTGAATTCCTACGAGCAGTACTTC.

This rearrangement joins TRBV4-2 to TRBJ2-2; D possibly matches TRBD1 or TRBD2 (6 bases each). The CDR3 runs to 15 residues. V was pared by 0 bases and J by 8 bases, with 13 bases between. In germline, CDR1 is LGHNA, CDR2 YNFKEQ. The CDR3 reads CASSQEGGGRGELFF. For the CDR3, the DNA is TGTGCCAGCAGCCAAGAAGGAGGGGGTAGGGGGGAGCTGTTTTTT.

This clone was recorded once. The DNA of the CDR3 is TGTGCCACCAGCAGAGGCCCCGGCGGGAGGTTCACCGGGGAGCTGTTTTTT. Protein product: CATSRGPGGRFTGELFF. The chain is built from TRBV15 and TRBJ2-2, with 8 bases fitting TRBD2. This CDR3 has 17 amino acids. Unmatched junction bases numbered 8, after V lost 1 base and J lost 4 bases. Looked up from germline, CDR1 is LNHNV and CDR2 is YYDKDF (reference sequence).

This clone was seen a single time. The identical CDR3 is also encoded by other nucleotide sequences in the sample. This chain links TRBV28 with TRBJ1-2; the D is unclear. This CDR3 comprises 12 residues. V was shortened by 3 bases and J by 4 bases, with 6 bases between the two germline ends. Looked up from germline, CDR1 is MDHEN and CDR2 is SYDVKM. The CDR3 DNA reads TGTGCCAGCAGTTTGGTGGGCTATGGCTACACCTTC. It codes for CASSLVGYGYTF.

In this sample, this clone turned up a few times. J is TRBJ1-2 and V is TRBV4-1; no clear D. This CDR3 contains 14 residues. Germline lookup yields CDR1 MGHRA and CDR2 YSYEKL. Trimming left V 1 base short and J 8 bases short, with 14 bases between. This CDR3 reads CASSQVAITYGYTF. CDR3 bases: TGCGCCAGCAGCCAAGTGGCGATTACGTACGGCTACACCTTC.

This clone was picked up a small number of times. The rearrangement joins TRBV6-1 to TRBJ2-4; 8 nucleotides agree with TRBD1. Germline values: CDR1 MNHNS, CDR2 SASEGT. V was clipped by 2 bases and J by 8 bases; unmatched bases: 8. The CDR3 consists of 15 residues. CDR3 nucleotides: TGTGCCAGCAGTGAACTACCGACAGGGGTGGACATTCAGTACTTC. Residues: CASSELPTGVDIQYF.

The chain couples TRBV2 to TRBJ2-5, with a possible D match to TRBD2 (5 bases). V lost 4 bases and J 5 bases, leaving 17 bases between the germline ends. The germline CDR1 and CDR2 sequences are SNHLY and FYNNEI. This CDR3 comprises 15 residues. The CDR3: CASSVQFGDLETQYF. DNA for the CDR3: TGTGCCAGCAGTGTACAGTTCGGGGATTTGGAGACCCAGTACTTC. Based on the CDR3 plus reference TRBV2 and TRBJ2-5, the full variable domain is EPEVTQTPSHQVTQMGQEVILRCVPISNHLYFYWYRQILGQKVEFLVSFYNNEISEKSEIFDDQFSVERPDGSNFTLKIRSTKLEDSAMYFCASSVQFGDLETQYFGPGTRLLVL.

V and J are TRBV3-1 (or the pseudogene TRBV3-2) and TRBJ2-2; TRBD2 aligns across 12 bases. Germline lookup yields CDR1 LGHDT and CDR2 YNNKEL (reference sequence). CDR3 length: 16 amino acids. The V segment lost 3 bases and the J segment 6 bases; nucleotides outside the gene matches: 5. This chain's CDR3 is CASSQKLAGGPGELFF. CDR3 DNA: TGTGCCAGCAGCCAGAAACTAGCGGGAGGCCCCGGGGAGCTGTTTTTT.

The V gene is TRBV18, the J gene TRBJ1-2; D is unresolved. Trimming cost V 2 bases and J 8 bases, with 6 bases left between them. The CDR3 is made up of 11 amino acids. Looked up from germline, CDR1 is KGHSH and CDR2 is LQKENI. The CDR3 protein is CASSPLQGYTF. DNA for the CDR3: TGTGCCAGCTCACCATTGCAGGGCTACACCTTC.

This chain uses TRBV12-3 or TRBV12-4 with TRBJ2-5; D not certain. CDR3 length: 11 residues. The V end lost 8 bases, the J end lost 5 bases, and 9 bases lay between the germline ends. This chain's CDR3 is CASGRLETQYF. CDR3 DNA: TGTGCCAGCGGGCGTCTGGAGACCCAGTACTTC.

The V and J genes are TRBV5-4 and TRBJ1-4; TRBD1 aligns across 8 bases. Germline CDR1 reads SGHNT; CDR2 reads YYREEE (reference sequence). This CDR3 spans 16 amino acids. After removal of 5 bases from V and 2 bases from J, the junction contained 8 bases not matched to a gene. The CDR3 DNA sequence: TGTGCCAGCAGTCAGACAGGGGTCTCCACTAATGAAAAACTGTTTTTT. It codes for CASSQTGVSTNEKLFF.

The CDR3 DNA follows: TGTGCCAGCAGTTTAGGAGGGGGAGGGGGACAGGGATCAGGTAACTATGGCTACACCTTC. This sequence encodes CASSLGGGGGQGSGNYGYTF. The chain uses TRBV28 and TRBJ1-2; 9 nucleotides align to TRBD1. CDR1 and CDR2 (germline): MDHEN, SYDVKM. The CDR3 runs 20 residues. Losses at the gene ends were 2 bases for V and 1 base for J; bases not matched to a gene: 17.

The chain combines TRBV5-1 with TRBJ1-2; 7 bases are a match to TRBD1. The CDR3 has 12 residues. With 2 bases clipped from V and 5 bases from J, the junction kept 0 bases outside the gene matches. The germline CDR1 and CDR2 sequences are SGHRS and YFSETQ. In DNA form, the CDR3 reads TGCGCCAGCAGCTTACAGGGGTATGGCTACACCTTC. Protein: CASSLQGYGYTF.

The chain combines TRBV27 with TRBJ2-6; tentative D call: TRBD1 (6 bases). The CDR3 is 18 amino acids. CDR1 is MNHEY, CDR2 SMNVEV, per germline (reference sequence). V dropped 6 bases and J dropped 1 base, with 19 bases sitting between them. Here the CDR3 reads CASSMTGYGASGANVLTF. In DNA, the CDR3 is TGTGCCAGCAGCATGACAGGCTACGGGGCGTCTGGGGCCAACGTCCTGACTTTC. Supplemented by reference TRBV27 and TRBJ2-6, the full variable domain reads EAQVTQNPRYLITVTGKKLTVTCSQNMNHEYMSWYRQDPGLGLRQIYYSMNVEVTDKGDVPEGYKVSRKEKRNFPLILESPSPNQTSLYFCASSMTGYGASGANVLTFGAGSRLTVL.

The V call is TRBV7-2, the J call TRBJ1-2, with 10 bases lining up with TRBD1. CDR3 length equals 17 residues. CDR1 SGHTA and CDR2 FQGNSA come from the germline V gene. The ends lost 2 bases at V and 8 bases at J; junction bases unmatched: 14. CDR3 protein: CASSLTRGQGKATGYTF. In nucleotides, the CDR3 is TGTGCCAGCAGCTTAACCCGGGGACAGGGGAAAGCTACGGGCTACACCTTC.

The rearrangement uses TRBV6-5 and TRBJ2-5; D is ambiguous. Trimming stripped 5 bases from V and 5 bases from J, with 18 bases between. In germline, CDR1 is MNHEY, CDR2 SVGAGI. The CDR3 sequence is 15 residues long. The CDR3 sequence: CASSLIDGVGETQYF. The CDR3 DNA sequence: TGTGCCAGCAGTCTGATCGACGGAGTGGGTGAGACCCAGTACTTC.

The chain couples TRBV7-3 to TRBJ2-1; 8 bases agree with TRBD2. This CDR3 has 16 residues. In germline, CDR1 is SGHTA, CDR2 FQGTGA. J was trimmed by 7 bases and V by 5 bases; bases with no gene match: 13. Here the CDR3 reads CASSPNLVAGYNEQFF. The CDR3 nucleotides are TGTGCCAGCAGCCCTAATTTGGTAGCGGGATATAATGAGCAGTTCTTC.

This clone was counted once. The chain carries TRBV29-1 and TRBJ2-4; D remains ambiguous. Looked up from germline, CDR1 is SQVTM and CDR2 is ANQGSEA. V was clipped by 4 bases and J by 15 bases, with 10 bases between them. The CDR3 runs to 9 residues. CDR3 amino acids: CSVGHVRYF. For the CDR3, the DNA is TGCAGCGTTGGACACGTCCGGTACTTC.

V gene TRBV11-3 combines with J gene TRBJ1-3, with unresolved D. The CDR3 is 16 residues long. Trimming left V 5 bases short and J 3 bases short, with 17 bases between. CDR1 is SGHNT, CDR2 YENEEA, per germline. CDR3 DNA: TGTGCCAGCAGCCGCACAGCATGGACGGATGGAAACACCATATATTTT. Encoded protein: CASSRTAWTDGNTIYF.

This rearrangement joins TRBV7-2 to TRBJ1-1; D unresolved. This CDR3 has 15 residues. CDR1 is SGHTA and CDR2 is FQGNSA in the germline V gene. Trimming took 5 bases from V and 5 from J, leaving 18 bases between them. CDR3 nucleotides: TGTGCCAGCAGCCCATGGGCAGGTCGGCAAACTGAAGCTTTCTTT. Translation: CASSPWAGRQTEAFF.